Below, 29 T cell receptor beta chains from the same sample are listed, as sequenced in a study of hypomethylating agent response in myelodysplastic syndrome. Clones were sequenced by immunoSEQ multiplex PCR, and TCRdb holds only the in-frame ones, with some missing. In the table there are around 4,500 clones, roughly 87% of which are singletons. The sample consisted of bone marrow, taken before or after starting hypomethylating agent treatment for myelodysplastic syndrome (not recorded which). Every receptor here comes from a human donor with myelodysplastic syndrome.

The chain couples TRBV13 to TRBJ1-1; D remains unclear. V lost 5 bases, J lost 7 bases, and 20 bases lay in between. The germline V gene encodes CDR1 PRHDT and CDR2 FYEKMQ (reference sequence). This CDR3 comprises 15 residues. This chain's CDR3 is CASSRSAYGVSEAFF. CDR3 DNA: TGTGCCAGCAGCCGTTCCGCGTACGGGGTGAGTGAAGCTTTCTTT.

The CDR3 protein is CASSQAAGTSTDTQYF. The CDR3 bases are TGCGCCAGCAGCCAAGCCGCTGGGACTAGCACAGATACGCAGTATTTT. V usage is TRBV4-3 and J usage is TRBJ2-3; possible D gene TRBD2, 6 bases. CDR1 and CDR2 (germline): LGHNA, YSLEER. V lost 1 base to trimming and J lost 0 bases, with 11 bases between them. This CDR3 contains 16 residues.

This sequence joins TRBV6-1 and TRBJ2-5; TRBD2 agrees at 13 bases. CDR3 size: 17 residues. The germline V gene has CDR1 MNHNS and CDR2 SASEGT. V trimming: 0 bases; J trimming: 4 bases; junction bases outside the gene matches: 5. CDR3 loop: CASSEAWTSGSLETQYF. The CDR3 DNA reads as TGTGCCAGCAGTGAAGCGTGGACTAGCGGGAGTTTAGAGACCCAGTACTTC.

The chain is built from TRBV21-1 and TRBJ2-7. TRBV21-1 is a listed pseudogene. The CDR3 extends over 17 amino acids. Here the CDR3 reads CASSPLEAGSSSYEQYF. The CDR3 nucleotides are TGTGCCAGCAGTCCCCTAGAGGCAGGGAGTAGCTCCTACGAGCAGTACTTC.

This chain links TRBV27 with TRBJ1-5; 7 bases agree with TRBD1. The trim removed 6 bases at V and 2 bases at J, leaving 10 bases unmatched. This CDR3 region has 16 residues. Germline V gives CDR1 MNHEY, CDR2 SMNVEV (reference sequence). This chain's CDR3 is CASSRTGATGNQPQHF. The CDR3 DNA sequence: TGTGCCAGCAGCCGAACAGGGGCCACGGGCAATCAGCCCCAGCATTTT.

The genes are TRBV19 and TRBJ1-1; a weak D match, TRBD1 (5 bases). Germline-derived CDR1 and CDR2 are LNHDA and SQIVND (reference sequence). The V end was cut by 4 bases, the J end by 4 bases, with 10 bases between. There are 13 residues in the CDR3. The CDR3 is CASSSAGGTEAFF. DNA for the CDR3: TGTGCCAGTAGTAGCGCGGGGGGCACTGAAGCTTTCTTT.

This CDR3 reads CASSFRAGNIQYF. The CDR3, as DNA: TGTGCCAGCAGTTTCCGGGCGGGAAACATTCAGTACTTC. The chain carries TRBV28 and TRBJ2-4; TRBD2 is a possible D gene (5 bases). Trimming removed 3 bases at V and 6 bases at J, with 9 bases between. The V gene's germline CDR1 is MDHEN and CDR2 SYDVKM. This CDR3 is 13 amino acids long.

There are a few counts of this clone. V and J are TRBV7-8 and TRBJ1-2, with 8 bases fitting TRBD1. This CDR3 region has 18 residues. In germline, CDR1 is SGHVS, CDR2 FQNEAQ. V dropped 6 bases and J dropped 5; count of bases not matched to a gene: 20. The CDR3 spells CASRPFRVDRDRRYGYTF. In DNA form, the CDR3 reads TGTGCCAGCAGACCTTTCCGGGTGGACCGGGACAGGCGTTATGGCTACACCTTC.

The chain is built from TRBV19 and TRBJ2-2; D is ambiguous. The V end was cut by 6 bases, the J end by 4 bases, with 15 bases between. The CDR3 is 15 residues long. Germline CDR1 LNHDA, CDR2 SQIVND (reference sequence). The CDR3 coding sequence is TGTGCCAGTAGCCACCCCACGGAAGGCACCGGGGAGCTGTTTTTT. Its protein product is CASSHPTEGTGELFF.

The V gene is TRBV9, the J gene TRBJ2-1; TRBD2 aligns across 10 bases. Losses at the gene ends were 6 bases for V and 5 bases for J; bases not matched to a gene: 5. CDR3 length: 14 residues. CDR1 is SGDLS and CDR2 is YYNGEE in the germline V gene. DNA of the CDR3: TGTGCCAGCAAGCGGACTAGCGGTGACAATGAGCAGTTCTTC. Translation gives CASKRTSGDNEQFF.

V gene TRBV19 combines with J gene TRBJ1-5; TRBD1 matches 8 bases. CDR1 is LNHDA and CDR2 is SQIVND in the germline V gene (reference sequence). After removal of 5 bases from V and 5 bases from J, the junction contained 11 bases not matched to a gene. This CDR3 has 16 residues. As DNA, the CDR3 is TGTGCCAGTAGTTATTATGGCAGGGGGCGGGATCAGCCCCAGCATTTT. Translation gives CASSYYGRGRDQPQHF.

Only a few counts were recorded for this clone. The rearrangement joins TRBV28 to TRBJ2-7; no clear D gene. The germline V and J ends were trimmed by 2 bases and 3 bases, with 8 bases remaining between them. CDR1 and CDR2 (germline): MDHEN, SYDVKM. The CDR3 extends over 13 amino acids. In DNA, the CDR3 is TGTGCCAGCAGTTTAAAGGGTCTCTACGAGCAGTACTTC. As protein: CASSLKGLYEQYF.

This clone is deemed large (0.1 to 1%). The chain couples TRBV28 to TRBJ1-3; 9 bases match TRBD1. Germline loops: CDR1 MDHEN, CDR2 SYDVKM. V lost 9 bases, J lost 2 bases, and 11 bases stayed unmatched. The CDR3 runs to 16 residues. CDR3 region: CASQEQGAVPGNTIYF. The CDR3 DNA reads TGTGCCAGTCAGGAACAGGGGGCTGTCCCTGGAAACACCATATATTTT.

About this clone itself: Germline is not matched at one junction end, which may reflect a read error. The CDR3 loop is CASRIAGGGNEQFF. CDR3 sequence (DNA): TGTGCCAGTAGGATAGCGGGAGGGGGTAATGAGCAGTTCTTC. The chain carries TRBV19 and TRBJ2-1; 11 bases align to TRBD2. This CDR3 is 14 amino acids long. From germline, CDR1 is LNHDA and CDR2 SQIVND (reference sequence).

This clone was seen just once. The genes are TRBV15 and TRBJ1-1; unclear D gene. V lost 5 bases and J lost 1, with 8 bases in between. This CDR3 contains 13 residues. The germline CDR1 and CDR2 sequences are LNHNV and YYDKDF (reference sequence). CDR3 nucleotide sequence: TGTGCCACCAGCCGTACAGCGAACACTGAAGCTTTCTTT. Translated: CATSRTANTEAFF.

This sequence joins TRBV7-2 and TRBJ2-1, with 8 bases lining up with TRBD1. After removal of 5 bases from V and 15 bases from J, the junction contained 6 bases not matched to a gene. Germline lookup yields CDR1 SGHTA and CDR2 FQGNSA. This CDR3 is built from 11 residues. CDR3 bases: TGTGCCAGCAGCCCTGACAGGGGATGGTTCTTC. This codes for CASSPDRGWFF.

The chain joins TRBV28 to TRBJ2-2; D remains unclear. V was pared by 1 base and J by 11 bases, with 8 bases between. CDR1 and CDR2 from the germline V gene are MDHEN and SYDVKM. The CDR3 loop spans 12 amino acids. DNA for the CDR3: TGTGCCAGCAGTTTATCGGACGAAGAGCTGTTTTTT. This sequence encodes CASSLSDEELFF.

The V gene is TRBV6-1, the J gene TRBJ2-3, with 7 bases matching TRBD1. Per germline, CDR1 MNHNS and CDR2 SASEGT. The CDR3 length is 12 residues. V gave up 6 bases and J gave up 9 bases; unmatched junction bases: 6. The CDR3 DNA sequence: TGTGCCAGCAGCGAATTACAGGGGACGCAGTATTTT. Amino acids: CASSELQGTQYF.

CDR3 in amino acids: CASSQDTAGELFF. CDR3 coding DNA: TGCGCCAGCAGCCAGGATACAGCCGGGGAGCTGTTTTTT. The rearrangement uses TRBV4-3 and TRBJ2-2; no clear D gene. The CDR3 is 13 amino acids. Trimming cost V 3 bases and J 6 bases, with 8 bases left between them. Germline loops: CDR1 LGHNA, CDR2 YSLEER.

The chain employs TRBV25-1 and TRBJ2-4; the match to TRBD1 covers 10 bases. The CDR3 extends over 16 amino acids. J lost 7 bases, V lost 0 bases, and 6 bases had no gene match. Germline V lookup: CDR1 MGHDK, CDR2 SYGVNS. The CDR3 region has the DNA TGTGCCAGCAGTGAATACAAGAGGACAGGGGGGAACATTCAGTACTTC. Protein: CASSEYKRTGGNIQYF.

V is TRBV28 and J is TRBJ1-1; the D is unclear. Deletions cut 0 bases from V and 3 bases from J, with 8 bases between. This CDR3 has 14 amino acids. Germline loops: CDR1 MDHEN, CDR2 SYDVKM. DNA for the CDR3: TGTGCCAGCAGTTTATGGGCTAGGGACACTGAAGCTTTCTTT. Amino acids: CASSLWARDTEAFF.

The chain uses TRBV6-4 and TRBJ2-1, with 7 nucleotides matching TRBD1. The CDR3 has 16 residues. CDR1 MRHNA and CDR2 SNTAGT come from the germline V gene. The trim removed 2 bases at V and 4 bases at J, leaving 8 bases unmatched. In DNA form, the CDR3 reads TGTGCCAGCAGTGACATGAGGGGGCACAGGTACAATGAGCAGTTCTTC. Protein product: CASSDMRGHRYNEQFF.

The chain carries TRBV27 and TRBJ2-5; unclear D gene. The J call is uncertain, as TRBJ2-7 better fits the DNA end. Germline CDR1 reads MNHEY; CDR2 reads SMNVEV (reference sequence). The CDR3 covers 11 residues. CDR3 amino acids: CASSYSYEQYF. CDR3 DNA sequence: TGTGCCAGCAGTTACTCCTACGAGCAGTACTTC.

The gene calls are TRBV6-5 and TRBJ2-7, with D possibly being TRBD1 or TRBD2 (6 bases each). Looked up from germline, CDR1 is MNHEY and CDR2 is SVGAGI. This CDR3 is 15 amino acids long. Trimming cost V 7 bases and J 4 bases, with 20 bases left between them. The CDR3 sequence: CASKIGGGLPYEQYF. The CDR3 DNA is TGTGCCAGCAAAATCGGGGGCGGCTTGCCTTACGAGCAGTACTTC.

The chain uses TRBV19 and TRBJ2-5, with D perhaps matching TRBD2 (5 bases). Trimming took off 6 bases at V and 8 bases at J, with 28 bases between the two ends. CDR3 length: 17 residues. Germline V gene data show CDR1 as LNHDA and CDR2 as SQIVND (reference sequence). In nucleotides, the CDR3 is TGTGCCAGTAGCTCGACTTGGGCACGGGGTGGGAGAGGAACCCAGTACTTC. It is translated as CASSSTWARGGRGTQYF.

The chain has TRBV27 and TRBJ2-2; D unclear. Germline loops: CDR1 MNHEY, CDR2 SMNVEV (reference sequence). V dropped 8 bases and J dropped 3 bases, with 13 bases sitting between them. There are 14 residues in the CDR3. This chain's CDR3 is CASRPLTYTGELFF. In nucleotides, the CDR3 is TGTGCCAGCCGCCCCTTGACTTACACCGGGGAGCTGTTTTTT.

The chain links TRBV18 to TRBJ1-1; no reliable D call. Germline-derived CDR1 and CDR2 are KGHSH and LQKENI. This CDR3 has 15 amino acids. Trimming took 1 base from V and 1 from J, leaving 10 bases between them. The CDR3 DNA is TGTGCCAGCTCACCACAGGAGGTTAGGAACACTGAAGCTTTCTTT. Its protein product is CASSPQEVRNTEAFF.

The chain is built from TRBV25-1 and TRBJ2-7; D call uncertain. The CDR3 runs to 14 residues. With 5 bases removed from V and 4 bases from J, the gap between germline ends came to 15 bases. Germline-derived CDR1 and CDR2 are MGHDK and SYGVNS. This CDR3 reads CASSRAGLSYEQYF. The CDR3 DNA reads TGTGCCAGCAGTAGGGCCGGTTTGAGTTACGAGCAGTACTTC.

The V gene is TRBV5-1, the J gene TRBJ2-1, with TRBD2 matching 9 bases. Germline trimming cut 0 bases from V and 8 bases from J; bases unmatched to any gene: 9. In germline, CDR1 is SGHRS, CDR2 YFSETQ. This CDR3 has 16 residues. CDR3 DNA: TGCGCCAGCAGCTTGGCCGGGGCTAGCGGGAAGGATGAGCAGTTCTTC. Amino acid sequence: CASSLAGASGKDEQFF.